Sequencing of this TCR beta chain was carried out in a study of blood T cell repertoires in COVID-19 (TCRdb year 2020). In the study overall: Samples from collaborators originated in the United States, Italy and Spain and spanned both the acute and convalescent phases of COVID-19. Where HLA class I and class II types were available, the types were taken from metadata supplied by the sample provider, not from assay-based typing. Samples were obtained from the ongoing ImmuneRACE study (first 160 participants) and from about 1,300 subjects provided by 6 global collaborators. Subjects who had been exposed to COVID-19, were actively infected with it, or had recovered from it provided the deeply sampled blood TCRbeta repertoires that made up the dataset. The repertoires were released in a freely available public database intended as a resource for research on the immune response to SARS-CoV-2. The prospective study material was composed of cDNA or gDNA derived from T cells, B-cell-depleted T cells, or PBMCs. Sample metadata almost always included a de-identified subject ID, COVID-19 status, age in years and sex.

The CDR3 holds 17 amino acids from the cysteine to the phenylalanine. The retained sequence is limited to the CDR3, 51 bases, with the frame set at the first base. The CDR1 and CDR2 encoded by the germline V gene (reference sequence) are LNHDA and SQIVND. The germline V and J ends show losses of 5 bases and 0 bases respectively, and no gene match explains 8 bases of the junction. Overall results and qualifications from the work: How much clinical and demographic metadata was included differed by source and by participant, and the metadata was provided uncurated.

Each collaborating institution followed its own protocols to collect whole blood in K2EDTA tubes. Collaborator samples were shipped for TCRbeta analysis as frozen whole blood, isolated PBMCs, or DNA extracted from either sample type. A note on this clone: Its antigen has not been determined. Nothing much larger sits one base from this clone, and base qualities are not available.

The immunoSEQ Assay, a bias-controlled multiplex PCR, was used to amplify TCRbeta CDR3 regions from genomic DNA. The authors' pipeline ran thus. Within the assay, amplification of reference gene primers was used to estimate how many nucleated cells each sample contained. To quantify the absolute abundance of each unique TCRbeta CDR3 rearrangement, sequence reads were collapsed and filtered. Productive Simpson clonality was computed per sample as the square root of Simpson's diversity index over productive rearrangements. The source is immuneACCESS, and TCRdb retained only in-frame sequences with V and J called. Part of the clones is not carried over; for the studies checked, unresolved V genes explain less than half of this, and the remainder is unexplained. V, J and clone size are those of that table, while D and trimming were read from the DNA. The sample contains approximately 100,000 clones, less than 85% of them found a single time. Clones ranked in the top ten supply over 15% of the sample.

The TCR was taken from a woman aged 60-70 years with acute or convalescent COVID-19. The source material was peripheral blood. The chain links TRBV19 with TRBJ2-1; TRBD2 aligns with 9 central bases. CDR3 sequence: CASSESSGVSSYNEQFF. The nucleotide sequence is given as TGTGCCAGTAGTGAATCTAGCGGGGTATCCTCCTACAATGAGCAGTTCTTC.